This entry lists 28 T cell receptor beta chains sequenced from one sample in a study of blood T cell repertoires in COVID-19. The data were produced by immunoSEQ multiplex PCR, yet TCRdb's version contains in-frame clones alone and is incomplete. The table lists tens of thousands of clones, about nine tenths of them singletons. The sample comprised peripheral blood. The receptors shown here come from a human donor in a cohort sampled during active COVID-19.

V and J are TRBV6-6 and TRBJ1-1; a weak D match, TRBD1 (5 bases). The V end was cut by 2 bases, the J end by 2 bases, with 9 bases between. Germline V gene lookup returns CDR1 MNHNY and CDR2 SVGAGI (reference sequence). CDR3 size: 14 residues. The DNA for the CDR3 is TGTGCCAGCAGTTACCGAACAGGAAACACTGAAGCTTTCTTT. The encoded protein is CASSYRTGNTEAFF.

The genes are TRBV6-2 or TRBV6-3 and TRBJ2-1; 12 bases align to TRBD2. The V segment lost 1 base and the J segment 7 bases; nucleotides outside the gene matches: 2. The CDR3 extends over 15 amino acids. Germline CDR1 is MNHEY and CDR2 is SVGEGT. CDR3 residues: CASSYLTSGRNEQFF. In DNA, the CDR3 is TGTGCCAGCAGTTACTTAACTAGCGGGAGGAATGAGCAGTTCTTC.

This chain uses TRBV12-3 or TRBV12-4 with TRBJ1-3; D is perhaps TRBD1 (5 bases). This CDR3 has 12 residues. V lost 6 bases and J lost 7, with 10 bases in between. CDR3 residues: CASSQGRNTIYF. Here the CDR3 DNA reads TGTGCCAGCAGCCAGGGAAGGAACACCATATATTTT.

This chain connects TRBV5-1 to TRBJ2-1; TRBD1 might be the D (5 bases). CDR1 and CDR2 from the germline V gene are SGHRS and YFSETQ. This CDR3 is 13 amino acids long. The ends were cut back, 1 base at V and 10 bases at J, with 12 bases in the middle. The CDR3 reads CASSLTGLREQFF. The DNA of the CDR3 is TGCGCCAGCAGCTTGACAGGCCTGAGGGAGCAGTTCTTC.

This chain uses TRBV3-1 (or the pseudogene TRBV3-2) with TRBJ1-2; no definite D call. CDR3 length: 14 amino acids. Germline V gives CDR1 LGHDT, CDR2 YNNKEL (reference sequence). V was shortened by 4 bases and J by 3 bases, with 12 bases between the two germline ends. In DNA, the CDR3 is TGTGCCAGCAGCCGCCGGGTCGTCGACTATGGCTACACCTTC. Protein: CASSRRVVDYGYTF.

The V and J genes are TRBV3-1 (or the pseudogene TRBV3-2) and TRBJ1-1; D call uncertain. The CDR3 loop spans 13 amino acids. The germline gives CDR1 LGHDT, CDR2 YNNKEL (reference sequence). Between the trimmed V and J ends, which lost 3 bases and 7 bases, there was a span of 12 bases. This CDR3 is CASSQAGLSEAFF. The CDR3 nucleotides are TGTGCCAGCAGCCAGGCGGGGTTGAGTGAAGCTTTCTTT.

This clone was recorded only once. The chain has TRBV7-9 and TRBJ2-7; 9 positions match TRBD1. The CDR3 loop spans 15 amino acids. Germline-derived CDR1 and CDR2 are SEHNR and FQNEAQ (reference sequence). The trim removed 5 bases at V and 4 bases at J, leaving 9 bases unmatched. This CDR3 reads CASSEGTGLNYEQYV. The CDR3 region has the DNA TGTGCCAGCAGCGAGGGGACAGGGCTTAATTACGAGCAGTACGTC.

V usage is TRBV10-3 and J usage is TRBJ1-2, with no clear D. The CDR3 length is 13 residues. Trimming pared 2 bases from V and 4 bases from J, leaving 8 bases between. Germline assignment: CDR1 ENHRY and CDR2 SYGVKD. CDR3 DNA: TGTGCCATCAGTGAGGGCGGGTTCTATGGCTACACCTTC. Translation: CAISEGGFYGYTF.

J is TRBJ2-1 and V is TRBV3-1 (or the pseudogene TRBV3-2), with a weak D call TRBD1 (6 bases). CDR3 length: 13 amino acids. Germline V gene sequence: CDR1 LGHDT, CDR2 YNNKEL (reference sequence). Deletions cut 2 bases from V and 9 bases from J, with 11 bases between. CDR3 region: CASSQIQGSEQFF. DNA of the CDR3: TGTGCCAGCAGCCAAATACAGGGCAGTGAGCAGTTCTTC.

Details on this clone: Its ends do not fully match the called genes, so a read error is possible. The CDR3 nucleotides are TGTGCTAGCAGCTTAGAGGGTGTGTGTGCGGGAGAGATTTCAGATACGCAGTATTTT. Its translation is CASSLEGVCAGEISDTQYF. The chain is built from TRBV7-7 and TRBJ2-3; the match to TRBD2 covers 7 bases. This CDR3 has 19 residues. Per germline, CDR1 SSHAT and CDR2 FNYEAQ (reference sequence).

The CDR3 coding sequence is TGTGCCAGCAGCTTAGGCCATCTATCCATCTACGAGCAGTACGTC. Residues: CASSLGHLSIYEQYV. V is TRBV11-2 and J is TRBJ2-7; no clear D gene. V lost 1 base and J 3 bases, leaving 13 bases between the germline ends. Per the germline V gene, CDR1 is SGHAT and CDR2 is FQNNGV. This CDR3 is 15 amino acids long.

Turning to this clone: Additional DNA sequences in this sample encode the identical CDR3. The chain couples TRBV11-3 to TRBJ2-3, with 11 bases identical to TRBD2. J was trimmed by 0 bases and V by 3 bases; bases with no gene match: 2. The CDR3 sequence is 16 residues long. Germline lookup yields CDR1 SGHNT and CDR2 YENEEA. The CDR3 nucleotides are TGTGCCAGCAGCTTCGGGACTAGCGGAAGCACAGATACGCAGTATTTT. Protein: CASSFGTSGSTDTQYF.

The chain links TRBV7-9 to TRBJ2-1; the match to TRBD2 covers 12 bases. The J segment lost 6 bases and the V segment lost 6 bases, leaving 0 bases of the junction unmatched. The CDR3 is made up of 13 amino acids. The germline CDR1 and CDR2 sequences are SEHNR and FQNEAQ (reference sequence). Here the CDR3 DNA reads TGTGCCAGCAGGACTAGCGGGAGCAATGAGCAGTTCTTC. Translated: CASRTSGSNEQFF.

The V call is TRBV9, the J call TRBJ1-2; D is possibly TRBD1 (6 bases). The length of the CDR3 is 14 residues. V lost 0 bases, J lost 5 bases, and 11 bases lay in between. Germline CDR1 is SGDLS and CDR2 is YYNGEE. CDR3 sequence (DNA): TGTGCCAGCAGCGTAGGGGACACCCGATATGGCTACACCTTC. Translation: CASSVGDTRYGYTF.

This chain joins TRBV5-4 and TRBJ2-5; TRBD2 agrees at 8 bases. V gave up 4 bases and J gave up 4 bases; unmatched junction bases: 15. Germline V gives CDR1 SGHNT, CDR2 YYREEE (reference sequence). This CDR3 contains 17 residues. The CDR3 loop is CASSTGEGRGARETQYF. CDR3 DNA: TGTGCCAGCAGCACCGGGGAGGGGCGGGGGGCCCGAGAGACCCAGTACTTC.

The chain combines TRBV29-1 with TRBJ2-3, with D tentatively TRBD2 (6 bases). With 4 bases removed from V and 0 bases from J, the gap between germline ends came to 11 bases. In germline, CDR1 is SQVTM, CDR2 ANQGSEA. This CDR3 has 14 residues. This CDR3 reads CSVGRDSSTDTQYF. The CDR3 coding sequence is TGCAGCGTTGGGAGGGATTCTAGCACAGATACGCAGTATTTT.

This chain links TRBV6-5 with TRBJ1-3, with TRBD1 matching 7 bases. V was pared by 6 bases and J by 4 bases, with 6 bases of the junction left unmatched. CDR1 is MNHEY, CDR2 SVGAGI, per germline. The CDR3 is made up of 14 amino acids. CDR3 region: CASSPTGDGNTIYF. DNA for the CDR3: TGTGCCAGCAGCCCCACAGGGGACGGAAACACCATATATTTT.

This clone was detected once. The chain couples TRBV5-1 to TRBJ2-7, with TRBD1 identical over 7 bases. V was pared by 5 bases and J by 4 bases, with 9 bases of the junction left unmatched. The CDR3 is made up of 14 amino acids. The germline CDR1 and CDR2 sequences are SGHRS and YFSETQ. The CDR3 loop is CASSLSQGTYEQYV. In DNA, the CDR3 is TGCGCCAGCAGTTTATCACAGGGGACGTACGAGCAGTACGTC.

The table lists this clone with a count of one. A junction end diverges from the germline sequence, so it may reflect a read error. The CDR3 DNA follows: TGTGCTAGCAGCCCCGGAGGGACAGGTCTCCTGACAGATACGCAGTATTTT. This encodes CASSPGGTGLLTDTQYF. This rearrangement joins TRBV7-7 to TRBJ2-3, with TRBD1 matching over 8 bases. Germline CDR1 and CDR2: SSHAT and FNYEAQ (reference sequence). The CDR3 has 17 residues. Full variable domain (remainder filled in from reference TRBV7-7 and TRBJ2-3): GAGVSQSPRYKVTKRGQDVTLRCDPISSHATLYWYQQALGQGPEFLTYFNYEAQPDKSGLPSDRFSAERPEGSISTLTIQRTEQRDSAMYRCASSPGGTGLLTDTQYFGPGTRLTVL.

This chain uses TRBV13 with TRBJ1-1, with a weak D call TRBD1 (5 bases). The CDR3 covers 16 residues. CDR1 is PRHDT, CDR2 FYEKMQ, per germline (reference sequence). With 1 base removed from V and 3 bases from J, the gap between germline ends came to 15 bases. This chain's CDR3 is CASSLALTPGHTEAFF. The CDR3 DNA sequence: TGTGCCAGCAGCTTAGCCCTCACGCCAGGGCACACTGAAGCTTTCTTT.

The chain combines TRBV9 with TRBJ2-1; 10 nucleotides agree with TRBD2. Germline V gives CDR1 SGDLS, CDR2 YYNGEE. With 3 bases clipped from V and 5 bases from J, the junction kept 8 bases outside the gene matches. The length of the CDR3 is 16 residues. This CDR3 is CASSGRAGGPNNEQFF. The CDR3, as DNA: TGTGCCAGCAGCGGAAGAGCGGGAGGGCCCAACAATGAGCAGTTCTTC.

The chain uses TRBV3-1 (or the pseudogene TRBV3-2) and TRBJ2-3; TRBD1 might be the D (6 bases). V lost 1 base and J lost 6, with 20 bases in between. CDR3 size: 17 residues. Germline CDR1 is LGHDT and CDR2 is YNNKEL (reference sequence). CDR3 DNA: TGTGCCAGCAGCCAAGGAGGACAGAGCGCTAGTATCGATACGCAGTATTTT. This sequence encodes CASSQGGQSASIDTQYF.

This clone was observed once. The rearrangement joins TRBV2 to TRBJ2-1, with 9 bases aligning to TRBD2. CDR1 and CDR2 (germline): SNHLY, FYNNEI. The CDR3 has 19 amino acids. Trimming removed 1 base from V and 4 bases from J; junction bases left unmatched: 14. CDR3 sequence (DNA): TGTGCCAGCAGTGAAGGAGGAACGGGTAGCGGGGGCCCGTACAATGAGCAGTTCTTC. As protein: CASSEGGTGSGGPYNEQFF.

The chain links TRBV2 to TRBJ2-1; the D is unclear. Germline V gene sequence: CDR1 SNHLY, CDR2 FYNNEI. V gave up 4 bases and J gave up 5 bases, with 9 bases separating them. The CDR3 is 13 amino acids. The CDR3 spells CASSVERDNEQFF. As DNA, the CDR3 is TGTGCCAGCAGTGTAGAGCGAGACAATGAGCAGTTCTTC.

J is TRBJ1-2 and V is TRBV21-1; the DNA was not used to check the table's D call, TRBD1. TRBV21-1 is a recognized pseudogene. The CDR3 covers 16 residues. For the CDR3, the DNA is TGTGCCAGCTTTAACCAAAGGGACAGGGGGTGCTATGGCTACACCTTC. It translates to CASFNQRDRGCYGYTF.

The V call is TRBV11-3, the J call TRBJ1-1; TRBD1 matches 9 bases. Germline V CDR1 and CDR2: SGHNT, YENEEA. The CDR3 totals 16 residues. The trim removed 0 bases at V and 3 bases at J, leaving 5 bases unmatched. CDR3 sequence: CASSLDRTGGDTEAFF. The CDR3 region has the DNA TGTGCCAGCAGCTTAGATCGTACAGGGGGCGACACTGAAGCTTTCTTT.

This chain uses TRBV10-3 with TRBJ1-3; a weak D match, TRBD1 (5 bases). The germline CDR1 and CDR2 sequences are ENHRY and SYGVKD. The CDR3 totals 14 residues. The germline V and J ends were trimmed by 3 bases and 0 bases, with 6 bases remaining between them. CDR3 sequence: CAISEDSSGNTIYF. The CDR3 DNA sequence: TGTGCCATCAGTGAAGACAGCTCTGGAAACACCATATATTTT.

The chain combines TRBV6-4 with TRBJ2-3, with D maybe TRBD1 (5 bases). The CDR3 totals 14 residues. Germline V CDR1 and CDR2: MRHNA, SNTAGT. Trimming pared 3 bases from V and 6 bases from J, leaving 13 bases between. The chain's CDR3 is CASSESAAGDTQYF. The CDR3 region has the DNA TGTGCCAGCAGTGAATCCGCGGCAGGGGATACGCAGTATTTT.